This T cell receptor beta chain was sequenced in a study of T-cell reconstitution after alpha-beta-depleted transplantation in children. V was cut by 7 bases and J by 0 bases, with 12 bases left in between. Per the germline V gene, CDR1 is MNHEY and CDR2 is SVGEGT. This CDR3 is built from 15 residues. General study results and limits: T cells produced anew were the main source of T-cell counts and diversity one year after transplant. About two months after transplant, alpha-beta T cells reportedly came from several hundred expanded graft clones. Surviving recipient T cells and thymic progenitors accounted for the high day-60 TCRbeta diversity observed in some patients.

This clonotype occurred many times. Its cognate antigen is unknown. The TCRbeta library was prepared with unique molecular identifiers. TCRdb used MiXCR to reprocess the PCR reads, holding one entry per CDR3 protein. The sample includes about 300,000 distinct CDR3 sequences, about 9.4% of them seen just once. This specimen consisted of PBMCs, obtained before TCRalphabeta/CD19-depleted stem cell transplant. The TCR was taken from a boy less than two years old with acute myeloid leukemia, due to receive a stem cell transplant. The gene calls are TRBV6-2 or TRBV6-3 and TRBJ1-4; TRBD1 is a possible D gene (5 bases). CDR3 nucleotide sequence: TGTGCCAGCAAACTGGACATCTCAACTAATGAAAAACTGTTTTTT. Translation: CASKLDISTNEKLFF.